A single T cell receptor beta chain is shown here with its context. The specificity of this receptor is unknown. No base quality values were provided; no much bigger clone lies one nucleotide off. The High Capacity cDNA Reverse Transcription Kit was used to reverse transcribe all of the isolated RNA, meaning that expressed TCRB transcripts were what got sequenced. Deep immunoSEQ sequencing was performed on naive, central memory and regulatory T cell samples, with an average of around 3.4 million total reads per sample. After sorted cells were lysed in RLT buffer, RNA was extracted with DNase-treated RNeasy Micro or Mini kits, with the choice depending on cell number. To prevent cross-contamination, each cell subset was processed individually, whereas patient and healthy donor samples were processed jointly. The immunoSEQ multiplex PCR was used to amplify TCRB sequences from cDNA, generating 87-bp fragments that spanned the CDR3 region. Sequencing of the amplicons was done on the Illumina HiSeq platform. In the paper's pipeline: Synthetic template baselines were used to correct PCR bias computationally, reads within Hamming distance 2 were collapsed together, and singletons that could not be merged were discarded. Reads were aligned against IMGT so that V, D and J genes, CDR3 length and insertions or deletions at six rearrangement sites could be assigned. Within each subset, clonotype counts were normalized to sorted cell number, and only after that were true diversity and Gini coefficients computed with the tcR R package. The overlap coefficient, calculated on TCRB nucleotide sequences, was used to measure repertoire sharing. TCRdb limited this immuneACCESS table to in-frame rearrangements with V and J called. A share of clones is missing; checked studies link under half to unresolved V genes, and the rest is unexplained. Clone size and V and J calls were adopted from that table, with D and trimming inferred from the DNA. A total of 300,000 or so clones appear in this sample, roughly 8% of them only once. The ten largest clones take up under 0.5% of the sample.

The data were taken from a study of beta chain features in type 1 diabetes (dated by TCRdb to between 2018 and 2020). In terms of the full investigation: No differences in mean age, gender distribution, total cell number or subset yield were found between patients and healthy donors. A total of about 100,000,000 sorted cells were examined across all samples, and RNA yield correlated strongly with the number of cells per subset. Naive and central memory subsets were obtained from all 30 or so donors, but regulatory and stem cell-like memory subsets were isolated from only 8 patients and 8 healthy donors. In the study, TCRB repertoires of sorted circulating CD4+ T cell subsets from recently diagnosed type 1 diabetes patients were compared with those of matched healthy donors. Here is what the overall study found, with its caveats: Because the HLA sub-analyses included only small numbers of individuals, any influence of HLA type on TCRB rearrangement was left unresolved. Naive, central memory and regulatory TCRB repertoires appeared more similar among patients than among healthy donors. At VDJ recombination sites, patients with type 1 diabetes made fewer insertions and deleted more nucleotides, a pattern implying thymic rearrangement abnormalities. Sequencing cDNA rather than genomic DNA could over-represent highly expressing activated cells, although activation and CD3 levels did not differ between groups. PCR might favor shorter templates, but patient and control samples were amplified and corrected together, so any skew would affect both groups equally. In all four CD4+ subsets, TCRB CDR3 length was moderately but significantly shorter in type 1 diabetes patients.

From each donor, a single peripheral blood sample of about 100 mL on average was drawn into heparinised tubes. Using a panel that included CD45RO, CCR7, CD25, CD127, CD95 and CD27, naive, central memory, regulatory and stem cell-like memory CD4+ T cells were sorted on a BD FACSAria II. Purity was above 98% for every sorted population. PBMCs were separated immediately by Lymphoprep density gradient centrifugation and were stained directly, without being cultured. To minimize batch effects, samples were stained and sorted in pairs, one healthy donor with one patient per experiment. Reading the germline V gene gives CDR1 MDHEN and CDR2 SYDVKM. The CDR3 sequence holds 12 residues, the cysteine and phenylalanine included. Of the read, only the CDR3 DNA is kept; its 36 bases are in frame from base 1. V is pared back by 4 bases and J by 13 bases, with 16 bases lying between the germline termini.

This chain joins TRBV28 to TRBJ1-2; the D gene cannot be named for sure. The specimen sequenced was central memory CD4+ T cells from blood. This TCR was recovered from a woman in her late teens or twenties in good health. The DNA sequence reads TGTGCCAGCAGTTCGGGCCCTGGAACGTTCACCTTC. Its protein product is CASSSGPGTFTF.